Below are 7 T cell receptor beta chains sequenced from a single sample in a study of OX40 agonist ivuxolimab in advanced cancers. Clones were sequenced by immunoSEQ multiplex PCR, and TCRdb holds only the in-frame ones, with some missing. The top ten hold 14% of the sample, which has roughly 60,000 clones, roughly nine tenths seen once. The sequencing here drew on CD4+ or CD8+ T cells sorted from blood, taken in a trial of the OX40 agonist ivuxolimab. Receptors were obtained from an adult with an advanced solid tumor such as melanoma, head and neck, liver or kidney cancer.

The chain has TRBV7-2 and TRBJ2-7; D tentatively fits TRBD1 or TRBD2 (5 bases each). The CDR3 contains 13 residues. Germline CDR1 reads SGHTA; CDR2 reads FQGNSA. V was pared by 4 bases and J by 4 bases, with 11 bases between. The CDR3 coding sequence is TGTGCCAGCAGCTCCCAGGGAGCGTACGAGCAGTACTTC. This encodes CASSSQGAYEQYF.

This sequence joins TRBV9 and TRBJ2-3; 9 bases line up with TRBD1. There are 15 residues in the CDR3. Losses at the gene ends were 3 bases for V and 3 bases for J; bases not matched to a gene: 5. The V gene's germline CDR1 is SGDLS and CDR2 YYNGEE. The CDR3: CASSARQGGTDTQYF. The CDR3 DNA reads TGTGCCAGCAGCGCACGACAGGGGGGTACAGATACGCAGTATTTT.

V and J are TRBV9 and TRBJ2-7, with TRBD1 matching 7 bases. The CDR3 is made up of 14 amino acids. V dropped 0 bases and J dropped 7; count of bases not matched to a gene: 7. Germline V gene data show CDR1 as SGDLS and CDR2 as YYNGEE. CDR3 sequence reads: CASSVGLGGREQYF. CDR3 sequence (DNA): TGTGCCAGCAGCGTAGGGTTAGGGGGCAGGGAGCAGTACTTC.

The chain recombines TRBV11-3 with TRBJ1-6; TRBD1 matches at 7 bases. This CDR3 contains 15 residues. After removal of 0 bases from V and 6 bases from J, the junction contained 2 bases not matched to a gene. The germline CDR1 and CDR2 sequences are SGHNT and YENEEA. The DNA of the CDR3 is TGTGCCAGCAGCTTAGAGGGACAGATTAATTCACCCCTCCACTTT. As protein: CASSLEGQINSPLHF. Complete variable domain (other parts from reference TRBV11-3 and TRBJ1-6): EAGVVQSPRYKIIEKKQPVAFWCNPISGHNTLYWYLQNLGQGPELLIRYENEEAVDDSQLPKDRFSAERLKGVDSTLKIQPAELGDSAVYLCASSLEGQINSPLHFGNGTRLTVT.

The CDR3 reads CASKVNKNTEAFF. The CDR3 DNA reads TGTGCCAGCAAGGTCAATAAGAACACTGAAGCTTTCTTT. V gene TRBV2 combines with J gene TRBJ1-1; D is undetermined. From germline, CDR1 is SNHLY and CDR2 FYNNEI. Trimming shortened V by 7 bases and J by 1 base, and 10 bases separated the two germline ends. The CDR3 length is 13 residues.

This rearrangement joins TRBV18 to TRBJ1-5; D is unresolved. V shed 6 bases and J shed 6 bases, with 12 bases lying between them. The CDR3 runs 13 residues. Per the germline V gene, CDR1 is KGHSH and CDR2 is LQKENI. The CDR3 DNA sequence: TGTGCCAGCTCTCAGGATCCCCCTCAGCCCCAGCATTTT. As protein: CASSQDPPQPQHF.

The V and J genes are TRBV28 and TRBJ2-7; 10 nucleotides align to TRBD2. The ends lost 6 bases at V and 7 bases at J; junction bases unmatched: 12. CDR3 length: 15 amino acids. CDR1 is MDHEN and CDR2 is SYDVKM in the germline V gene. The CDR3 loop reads CASRPAVAGGGEQYF. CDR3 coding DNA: TGTGCCAGCAGGCCCGCGGTAGCGGGAGGTGGAGAGCAGTACTTC.